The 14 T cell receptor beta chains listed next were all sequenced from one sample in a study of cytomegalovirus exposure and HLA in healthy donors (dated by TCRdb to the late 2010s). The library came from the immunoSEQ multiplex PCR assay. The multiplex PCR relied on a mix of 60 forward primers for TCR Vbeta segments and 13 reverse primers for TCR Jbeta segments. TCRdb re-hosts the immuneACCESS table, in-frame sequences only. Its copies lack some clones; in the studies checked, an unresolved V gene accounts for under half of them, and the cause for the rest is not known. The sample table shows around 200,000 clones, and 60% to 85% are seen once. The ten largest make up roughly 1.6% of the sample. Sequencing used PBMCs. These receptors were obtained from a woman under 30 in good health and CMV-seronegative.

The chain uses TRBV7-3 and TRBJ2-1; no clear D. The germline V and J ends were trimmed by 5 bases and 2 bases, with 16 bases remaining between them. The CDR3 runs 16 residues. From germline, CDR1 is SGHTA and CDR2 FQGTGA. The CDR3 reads CASSLGRARAYNEQFF. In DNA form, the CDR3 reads TGTGCCAGCAGCCTAGGTCGAGCACGGGCCTACAATGAGCAGTTCTTC. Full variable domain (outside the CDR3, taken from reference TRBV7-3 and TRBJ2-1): GAGVSQTPSNKVTEKGKYVELRCDPISGHTALYWYRQSLGQGPEFLIYFQGTGAADDSGLPNDRFFAVRPEGSVSTLKIQRTERGDSAVYLCASSLGRARAYNEQFFGPGTRLTVL.

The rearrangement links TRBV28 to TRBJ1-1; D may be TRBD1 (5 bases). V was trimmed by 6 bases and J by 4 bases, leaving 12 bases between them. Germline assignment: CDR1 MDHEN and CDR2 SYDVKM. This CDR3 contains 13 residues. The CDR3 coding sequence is TGTGCCAGCAGGGGATCTGGGGCCACTGAAGCTTTCTTT. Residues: CASRGSGATEAFF. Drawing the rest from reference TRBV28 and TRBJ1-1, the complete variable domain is DVKVTQSSRYLVKRTGEKVFLECVQDMDHENMFWYRQDPGLGLRLIYFSYDVKMKEKGDIPEGYSVSREKKERFSLILESASTNQTSMYLCASRGSGATEAFFGQGTRLTVV.

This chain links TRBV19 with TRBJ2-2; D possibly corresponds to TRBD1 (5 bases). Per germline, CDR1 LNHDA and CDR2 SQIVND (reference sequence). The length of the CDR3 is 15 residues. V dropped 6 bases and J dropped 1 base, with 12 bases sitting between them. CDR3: CASRAGIMNTGELFF. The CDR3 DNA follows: TGTGCCAGTAGAGCAGGGATCATGAACACCGGGGAGCTGTTTTTT.

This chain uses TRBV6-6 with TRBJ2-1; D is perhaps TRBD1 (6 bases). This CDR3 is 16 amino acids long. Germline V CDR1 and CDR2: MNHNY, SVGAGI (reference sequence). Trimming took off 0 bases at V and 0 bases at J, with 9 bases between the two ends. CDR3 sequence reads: CASSYSTGTSYNEQFF. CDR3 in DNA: TGTGCCAGCAGTTACTCCACAGGGACCTCCTACAATGAGCAGTTCTTC.

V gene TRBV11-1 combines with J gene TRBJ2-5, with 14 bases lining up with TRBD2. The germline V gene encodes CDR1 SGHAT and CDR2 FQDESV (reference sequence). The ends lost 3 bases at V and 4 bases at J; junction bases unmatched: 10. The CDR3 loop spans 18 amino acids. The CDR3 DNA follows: TGTGCCAGCAGCTTGGGACTAGCGGGGGCTCTTCTGGGAGAGACCCAGTACTTC. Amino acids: CASSLGLAGALLGETQYF.

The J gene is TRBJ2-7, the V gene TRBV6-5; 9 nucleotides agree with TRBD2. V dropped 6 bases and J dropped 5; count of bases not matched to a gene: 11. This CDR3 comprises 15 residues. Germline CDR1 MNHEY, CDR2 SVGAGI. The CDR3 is CASRPPSGKFNEQYF. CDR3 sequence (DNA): TGTGCCAGCAGACCCCCTAGCGGGAAATTCAACGAGCAGTACTTC.

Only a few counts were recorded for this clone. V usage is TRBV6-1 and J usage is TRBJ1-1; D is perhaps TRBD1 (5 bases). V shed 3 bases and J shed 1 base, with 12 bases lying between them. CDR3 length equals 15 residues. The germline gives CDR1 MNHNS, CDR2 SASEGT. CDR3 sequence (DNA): TGTGCCAGCAGTGAGGGGCAGGCTCCGAACACTGAAGCTTTCTTT. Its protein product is CASSEGQAPNTEAFF.

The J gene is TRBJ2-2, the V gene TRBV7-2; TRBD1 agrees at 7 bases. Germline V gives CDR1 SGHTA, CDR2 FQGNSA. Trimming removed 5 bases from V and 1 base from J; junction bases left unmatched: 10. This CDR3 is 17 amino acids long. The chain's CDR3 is CASSLHRDSKNTGELFF. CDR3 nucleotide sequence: TGTGCCAGCAGCCTCCATAGGGACAGCAAGAACACCGGGGAGCTGTTTTTT.

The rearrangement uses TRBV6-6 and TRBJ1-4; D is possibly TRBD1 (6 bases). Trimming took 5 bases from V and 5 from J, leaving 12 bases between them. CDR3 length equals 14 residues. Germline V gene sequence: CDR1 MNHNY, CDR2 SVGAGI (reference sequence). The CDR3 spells CASSPRGPNEKLFF. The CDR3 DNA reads TGTGCCAGCAGTCCCAGGGGACCGAATGAAAAACTGTTTTTT.

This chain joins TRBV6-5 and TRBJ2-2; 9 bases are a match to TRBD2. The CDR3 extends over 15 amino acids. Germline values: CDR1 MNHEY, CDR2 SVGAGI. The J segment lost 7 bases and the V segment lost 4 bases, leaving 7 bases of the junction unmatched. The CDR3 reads CASSFASGVGGELFF. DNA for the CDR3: TGTGCCAGCAGTTTCGCTAGCGGGGTTGGCGGGGAGCTGTTTTTT.

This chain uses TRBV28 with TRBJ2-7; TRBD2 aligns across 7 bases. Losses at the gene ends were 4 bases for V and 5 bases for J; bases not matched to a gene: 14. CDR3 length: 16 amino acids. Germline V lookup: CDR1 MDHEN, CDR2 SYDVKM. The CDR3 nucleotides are TGTGCCAGCAGTTCTCGACTAGCAGGGCTTCGGGACGAGCAGTACTTC. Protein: CASSSRLAGLRDEQYF. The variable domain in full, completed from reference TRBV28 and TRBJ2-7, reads DVKVTQSSRYLVKRTGEKVFLECVQDMDHENMFWYRQDPGLGLRLIYFSYDVKMKEKGDIPEGYSVSREKKERFSLILESASTNQTSMYLCASSSRLAGLRDEQYFGPGTRLTVT.

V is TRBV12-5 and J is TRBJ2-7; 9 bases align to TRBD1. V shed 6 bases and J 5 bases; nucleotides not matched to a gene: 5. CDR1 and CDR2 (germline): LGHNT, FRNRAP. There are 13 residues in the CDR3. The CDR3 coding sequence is TGTGCTAGTGGGGGACAGGGTTCAGACGAGCAGTACTTC. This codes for CASGGQGSDEQYF.

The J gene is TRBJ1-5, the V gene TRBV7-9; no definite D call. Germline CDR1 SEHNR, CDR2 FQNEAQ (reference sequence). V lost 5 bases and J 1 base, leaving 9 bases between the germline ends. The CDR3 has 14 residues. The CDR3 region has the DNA TGTGCCAGCAGCGGACCGGGAAGCAATCAGCCCCAGCATTTT. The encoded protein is CASSGPGSNQPQHF.

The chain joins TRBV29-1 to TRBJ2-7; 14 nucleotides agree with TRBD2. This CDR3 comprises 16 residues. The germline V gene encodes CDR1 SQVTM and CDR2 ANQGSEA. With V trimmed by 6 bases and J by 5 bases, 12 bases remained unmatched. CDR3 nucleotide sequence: TGCAGCGTCAAGGGACTAGCGGGGGAGTTTGTCCACGAGCAGTACTTC. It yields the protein CSVKGLAGEFVHEQYF.